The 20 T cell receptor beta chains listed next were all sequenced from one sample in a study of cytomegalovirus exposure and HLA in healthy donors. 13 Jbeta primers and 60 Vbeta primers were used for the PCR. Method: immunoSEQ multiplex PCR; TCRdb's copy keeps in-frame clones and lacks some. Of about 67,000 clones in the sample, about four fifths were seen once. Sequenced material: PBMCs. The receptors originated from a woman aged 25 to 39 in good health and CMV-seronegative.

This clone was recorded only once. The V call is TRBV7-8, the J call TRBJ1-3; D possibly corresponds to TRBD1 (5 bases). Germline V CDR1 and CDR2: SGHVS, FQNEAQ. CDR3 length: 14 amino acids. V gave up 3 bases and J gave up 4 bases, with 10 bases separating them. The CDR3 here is CASSFQGTGNTIYF. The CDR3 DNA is TGTGCCAGCAGCTTCCAGGGAACGGGAAACACCATATATTTT.

The DNA of the CDR3 is TGCAGCGCGGGAATTTTGAGGGCCAACGTCCTGACTTTC. The encoded protein is CSAGILRANVLTF. The chain has TRBV29-1 and TRBJ2-6; maybe TRBD2 (5 bases). The ends were cut back, 7 bases at V and 5 bases at J, with 12 bases in the middle. Germline V lookup: CDR1 SQVTM, CDR2 ANQGSEA. The CDR3 consists of 13 residues.

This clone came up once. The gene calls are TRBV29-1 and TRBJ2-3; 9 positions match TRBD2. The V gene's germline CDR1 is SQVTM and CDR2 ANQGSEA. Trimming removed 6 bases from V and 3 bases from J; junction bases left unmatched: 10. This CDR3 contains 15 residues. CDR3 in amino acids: CSVRYGLAGTDTQYF. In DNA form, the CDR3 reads TGCAGCGTCCGGTATGGGCTAGCGGGGACAGATACGCAGTATTTT.

The CDR3 coding sequence is TGCGCCAGCAGCCAAGAACCGGGGGGATACCTCGGCTCCTACAATGAGCAGTTCTTC. The encoded protein is CASSQEPGGYLGSYNEQFF. The rearrangement joins TRBV4-3 to TRBJ2-1; 7 bases are a match to TRBD2. V trimming: 0 bases; J trimming: 0 bases; junction bases outside the gene matches: 11. Germline loops: CDR1 LGHNA, CDR2 YSLEER. The CDR3 loop spans 19 amino acids.

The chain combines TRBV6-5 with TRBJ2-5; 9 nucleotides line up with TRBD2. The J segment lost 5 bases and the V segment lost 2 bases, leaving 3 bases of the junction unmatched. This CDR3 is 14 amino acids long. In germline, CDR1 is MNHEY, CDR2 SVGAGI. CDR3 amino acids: CASSYIAGVETQYF. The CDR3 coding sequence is TGTGCCAGCAGTTACATAGCGGGAGTTGAGACCCAGTACTTC.

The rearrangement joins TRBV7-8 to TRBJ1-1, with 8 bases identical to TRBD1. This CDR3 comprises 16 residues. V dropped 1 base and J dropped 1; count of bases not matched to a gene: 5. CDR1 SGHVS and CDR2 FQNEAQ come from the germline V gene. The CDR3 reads CASSLGSGQGNTEAFF. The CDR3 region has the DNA TGTGCCAGCAGCTTAGGGAGCGGACAGGGGAACACTGAAGCTTTCTTT.

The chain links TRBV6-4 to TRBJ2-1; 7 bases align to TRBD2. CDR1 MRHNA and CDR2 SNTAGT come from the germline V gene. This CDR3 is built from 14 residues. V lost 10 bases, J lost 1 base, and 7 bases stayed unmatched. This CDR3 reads CATSSGMSYNEQFF. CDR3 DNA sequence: TGTGCCACCTCGAGCGGGATGTCCTACAATGAGCAGTTCTTC.

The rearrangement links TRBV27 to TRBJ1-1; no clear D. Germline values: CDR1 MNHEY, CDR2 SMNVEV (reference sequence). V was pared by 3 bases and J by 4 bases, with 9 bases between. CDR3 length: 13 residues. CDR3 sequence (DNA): TGTGCCAGCAGTTTCAGTGGCGGCACTGAAGCTTTCTTT. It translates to CASSFSGGTEAFF.

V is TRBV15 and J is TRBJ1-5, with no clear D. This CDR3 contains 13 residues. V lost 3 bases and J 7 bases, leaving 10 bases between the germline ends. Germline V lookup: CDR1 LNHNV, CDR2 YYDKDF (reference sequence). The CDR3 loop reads CATSSRREQPQHF. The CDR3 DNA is TGTGCCACCAGCAGCAGGAGGGAACAGCCCCAGCATTTT.

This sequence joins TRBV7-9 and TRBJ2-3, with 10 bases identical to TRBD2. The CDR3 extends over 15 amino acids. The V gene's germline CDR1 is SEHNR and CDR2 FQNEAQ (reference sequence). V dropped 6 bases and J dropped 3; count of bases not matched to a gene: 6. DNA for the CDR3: TGTGCCAGCAGGCGCCGGACTAGCGGTACAGATACGCAGTATTTT. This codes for CASRRRTSGTDTQYF.

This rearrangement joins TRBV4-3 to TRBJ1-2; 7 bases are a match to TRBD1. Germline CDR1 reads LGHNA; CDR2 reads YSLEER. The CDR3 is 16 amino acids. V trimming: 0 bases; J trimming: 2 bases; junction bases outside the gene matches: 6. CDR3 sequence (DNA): TGCGCCAGCAGCCAAGATATTCAGGGGGGAAACTATGGCTACACCTTC. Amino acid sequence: CASSQDIQGGNYGYTF.

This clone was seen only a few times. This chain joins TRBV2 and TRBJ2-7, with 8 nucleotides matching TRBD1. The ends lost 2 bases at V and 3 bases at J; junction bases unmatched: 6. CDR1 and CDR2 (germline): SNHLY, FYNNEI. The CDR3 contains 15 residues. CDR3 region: CASSEHSRGLYEQYF. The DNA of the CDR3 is TGTGCCAGCAGTGAACACAGCAGGGGGCTCTACGAGCAGTACTTC.

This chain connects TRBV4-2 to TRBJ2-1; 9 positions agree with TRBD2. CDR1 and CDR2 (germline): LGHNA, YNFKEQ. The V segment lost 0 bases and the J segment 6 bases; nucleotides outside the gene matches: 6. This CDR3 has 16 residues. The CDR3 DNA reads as TGTGCCAGCAGCCAAGATGTAAGCGGGGGGTTCAATGAGCAGTTCTTC. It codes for CASSQDVSGGFNEQFF.

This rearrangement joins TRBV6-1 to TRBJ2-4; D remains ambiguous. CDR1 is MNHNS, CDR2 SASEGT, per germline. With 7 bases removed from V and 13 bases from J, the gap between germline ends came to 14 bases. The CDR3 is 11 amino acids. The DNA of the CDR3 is TGTGCCAGCAAGGCAGGCCCGCACCAGTACTTC. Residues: CASKAGPHQYF.

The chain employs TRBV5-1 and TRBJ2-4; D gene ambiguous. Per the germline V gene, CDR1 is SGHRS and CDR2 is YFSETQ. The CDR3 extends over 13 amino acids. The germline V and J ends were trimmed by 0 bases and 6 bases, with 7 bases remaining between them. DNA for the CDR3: TGCGCCAGCAGCTTGGCCGGCGGAAACATTCAGTACTTC. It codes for CASSLAGGNIQYF. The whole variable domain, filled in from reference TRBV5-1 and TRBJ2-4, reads KAGVTQTPRYLIKTRGQQVTLSCSPISGHRSVSWYQQTPGQGLQFLFEYFSETQRNKGNFPGRFSGRQFSNSRSEMNVSTLELGDSALYLCASSLAGGNIQYFGAGTRLSVL.

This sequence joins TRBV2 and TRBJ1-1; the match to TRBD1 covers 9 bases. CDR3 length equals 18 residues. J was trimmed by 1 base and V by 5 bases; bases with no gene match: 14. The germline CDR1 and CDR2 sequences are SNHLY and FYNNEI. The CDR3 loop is CASSLVPGQGKGNTEAFF. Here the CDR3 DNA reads TGTGCCAGCAGTCTAGTGCCGGGACAGGGAAAGGGGAACACTGAAGCTTTCTTT.

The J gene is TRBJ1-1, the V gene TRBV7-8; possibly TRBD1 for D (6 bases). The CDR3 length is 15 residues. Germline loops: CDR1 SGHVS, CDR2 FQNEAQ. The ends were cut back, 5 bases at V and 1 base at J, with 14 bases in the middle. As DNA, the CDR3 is TGTGCCAGCAGCGCTAGACAGGTCAGGAACACTGAAGCTTTCTTT. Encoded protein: CASSARQVRNTEAFF.

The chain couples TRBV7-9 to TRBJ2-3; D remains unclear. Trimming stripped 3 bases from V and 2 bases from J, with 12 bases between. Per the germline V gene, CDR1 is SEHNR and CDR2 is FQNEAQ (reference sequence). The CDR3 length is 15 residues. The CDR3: CASSLSAGNTDTQYF. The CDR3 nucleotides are TGTGCCAGCAGCTTGTCGGCAGGCAACACAGATACGCAGTATTTT.

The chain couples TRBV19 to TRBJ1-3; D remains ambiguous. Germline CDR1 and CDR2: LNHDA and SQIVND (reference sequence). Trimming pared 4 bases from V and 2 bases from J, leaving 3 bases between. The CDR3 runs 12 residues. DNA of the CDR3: TGTGCCAGTAGTACCACTGGAAACACCATATATTTT. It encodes CASSTTGNTIYF.

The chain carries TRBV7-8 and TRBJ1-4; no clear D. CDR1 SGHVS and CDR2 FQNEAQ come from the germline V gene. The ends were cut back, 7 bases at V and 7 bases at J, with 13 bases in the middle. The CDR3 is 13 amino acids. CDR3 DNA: TGTGCCAGCACCATAGGAGGCGGTGAAAAACTGTTTTTT. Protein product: CASTIGGGEKLFF.